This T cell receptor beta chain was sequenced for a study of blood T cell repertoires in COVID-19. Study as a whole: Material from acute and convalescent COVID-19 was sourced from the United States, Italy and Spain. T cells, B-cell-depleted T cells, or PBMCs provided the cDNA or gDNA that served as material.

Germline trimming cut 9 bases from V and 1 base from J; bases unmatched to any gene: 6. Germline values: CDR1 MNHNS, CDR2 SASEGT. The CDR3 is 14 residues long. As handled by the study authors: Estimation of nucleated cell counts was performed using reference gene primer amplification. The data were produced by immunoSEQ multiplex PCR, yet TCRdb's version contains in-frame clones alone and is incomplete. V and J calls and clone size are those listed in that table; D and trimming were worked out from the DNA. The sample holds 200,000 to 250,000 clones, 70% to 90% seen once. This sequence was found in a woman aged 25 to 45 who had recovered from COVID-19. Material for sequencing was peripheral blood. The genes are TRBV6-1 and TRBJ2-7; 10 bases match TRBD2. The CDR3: CASVSGGLSYEQYF. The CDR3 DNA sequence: TGTGCCAGTGTTAGCGGGGGGCTTTCCTACGAGCAGTACTTC.